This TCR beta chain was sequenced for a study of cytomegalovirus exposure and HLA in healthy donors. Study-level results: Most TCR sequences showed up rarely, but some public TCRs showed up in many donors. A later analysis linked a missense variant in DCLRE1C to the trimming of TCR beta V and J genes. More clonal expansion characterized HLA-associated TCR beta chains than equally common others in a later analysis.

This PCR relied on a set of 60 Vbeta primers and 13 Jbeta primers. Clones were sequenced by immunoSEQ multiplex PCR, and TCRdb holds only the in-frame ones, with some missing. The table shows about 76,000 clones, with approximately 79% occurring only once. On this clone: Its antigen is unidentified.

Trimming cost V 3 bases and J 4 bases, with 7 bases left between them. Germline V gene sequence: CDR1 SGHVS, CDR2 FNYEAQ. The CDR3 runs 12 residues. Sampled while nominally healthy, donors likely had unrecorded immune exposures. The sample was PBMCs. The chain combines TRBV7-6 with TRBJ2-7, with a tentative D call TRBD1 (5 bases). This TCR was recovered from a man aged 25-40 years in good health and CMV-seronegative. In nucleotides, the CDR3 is TGTGCCAGCAGCTTCTCAGGGTACGAGCAGTACTTC. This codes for CASSFSGYEQYF.